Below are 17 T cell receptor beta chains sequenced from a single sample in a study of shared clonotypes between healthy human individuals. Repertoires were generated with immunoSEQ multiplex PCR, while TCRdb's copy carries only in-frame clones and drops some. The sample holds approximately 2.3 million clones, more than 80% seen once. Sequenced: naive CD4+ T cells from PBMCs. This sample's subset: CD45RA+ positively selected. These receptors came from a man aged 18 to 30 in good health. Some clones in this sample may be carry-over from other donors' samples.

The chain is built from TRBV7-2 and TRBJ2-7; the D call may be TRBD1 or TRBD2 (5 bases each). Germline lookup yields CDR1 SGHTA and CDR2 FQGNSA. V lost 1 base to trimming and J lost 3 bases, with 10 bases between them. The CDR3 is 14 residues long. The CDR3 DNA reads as TGTGCCAGCAGCTTAGGGGACGCCTACTACGAGCAGTACTTC. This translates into CASSLGDAYYEQYF. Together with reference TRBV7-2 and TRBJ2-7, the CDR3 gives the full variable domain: GAGVSQSPSNKVTEKGKDVELRCDPISGHTALYWYRQSLGQGLEFLIYFQGNSAPDKSGLPSDRFSAERTGGSVSTLTIQRTQQEDSAVYLCASSLGDAYYEQYFGPGTRLTVT.

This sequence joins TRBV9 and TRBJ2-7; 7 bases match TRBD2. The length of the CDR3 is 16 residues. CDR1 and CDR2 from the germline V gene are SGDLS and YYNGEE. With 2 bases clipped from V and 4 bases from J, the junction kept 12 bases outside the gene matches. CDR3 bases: TGTGCCAGCAGCGTCGGCGGGAGTGTCCCTACTTACGAGCAGTACTTC. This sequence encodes CASSVGGSVPTYEQYF.

DNA of the CDR3: TGTGCCAGCAGCGCAGGGAATCAGCCCCAGCATTTT. The encoded protein is CASSAGNQPQHF. The chain uses TRBV7-9 and TRBJ1-5, with D possibly TRBD1 on 5 matching bases. Germline V CDR1 and CDR2: SEHNR, FQNEAQ (reference sequence). This CDR3 is 12 amino acids long. The V end lost 5 bases, the J end lost 4 bases, and 6 bases lay between the germline ends.

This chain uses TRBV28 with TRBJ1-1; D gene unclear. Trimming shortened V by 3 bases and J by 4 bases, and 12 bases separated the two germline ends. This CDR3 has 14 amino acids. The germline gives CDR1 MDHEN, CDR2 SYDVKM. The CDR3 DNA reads TGTGCCAGCAGTTTCGCAGGAATGGGCACTGAAGCTTTCTTT. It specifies CASSFAGMGTEAFF.

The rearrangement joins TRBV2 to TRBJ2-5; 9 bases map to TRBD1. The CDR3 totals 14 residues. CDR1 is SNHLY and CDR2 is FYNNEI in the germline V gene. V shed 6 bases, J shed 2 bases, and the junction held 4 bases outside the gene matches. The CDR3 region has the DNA TGTGCCAGCAGCGAGACAGGGGGACAAGAGACCCAGTACTTC. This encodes CASSETGGQETQYF.

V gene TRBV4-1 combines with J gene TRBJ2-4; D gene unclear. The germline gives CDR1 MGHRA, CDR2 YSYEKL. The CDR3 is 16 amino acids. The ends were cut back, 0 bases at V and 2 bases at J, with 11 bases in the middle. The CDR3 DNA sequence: TGCGCCAGCAGCCAAGATATCCTCGTTCCCAAAAACATTCAGTACTTC. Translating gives CASSQDILVPKNIQYF.

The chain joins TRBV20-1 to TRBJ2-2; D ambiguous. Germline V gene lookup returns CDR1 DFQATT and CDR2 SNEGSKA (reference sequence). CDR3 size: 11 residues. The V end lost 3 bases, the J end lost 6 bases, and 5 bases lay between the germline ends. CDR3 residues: CSASSPGELFF. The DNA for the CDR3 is TGCAGTGCTAGTAGTCCCGGGGAGCTGTTTTTT.

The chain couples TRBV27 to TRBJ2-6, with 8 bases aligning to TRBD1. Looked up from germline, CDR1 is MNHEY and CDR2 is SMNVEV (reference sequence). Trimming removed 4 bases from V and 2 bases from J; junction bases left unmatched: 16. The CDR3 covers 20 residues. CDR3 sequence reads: CASSSYGAGQGAAGANVLTF. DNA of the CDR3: TGTGCCAGCAGTTCTTACGGAGCCGGACAGGGCGCGGCTGGGGCCAACGTCCTGACTTTC.

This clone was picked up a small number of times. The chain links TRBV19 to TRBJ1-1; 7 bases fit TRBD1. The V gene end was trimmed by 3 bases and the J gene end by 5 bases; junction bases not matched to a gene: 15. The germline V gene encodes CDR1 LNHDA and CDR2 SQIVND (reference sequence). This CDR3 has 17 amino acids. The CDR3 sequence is CASSMGSTTGARTEAFF. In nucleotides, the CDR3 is TGTGCCAGTAGTATGGGTTCGACCACAGGGGCGAGGACTGAAGCTTTCTTT.

The CDR3 protein is CASSTPSNYEQYF. The CDR3 coding sequence is TGTGCCAGCAGCACGCCCAGTAACTACGAGCAGTACTTC. The chain uses TRBV7-2 and TRBJ2-7, with no clear D. V was clipped by 5 bases and J by 3 bases, with 11 bases between them. The germline CDR1 and CDR2 sequences are SGHTA and FQGNSA. CDR3 length equals 13 residues.

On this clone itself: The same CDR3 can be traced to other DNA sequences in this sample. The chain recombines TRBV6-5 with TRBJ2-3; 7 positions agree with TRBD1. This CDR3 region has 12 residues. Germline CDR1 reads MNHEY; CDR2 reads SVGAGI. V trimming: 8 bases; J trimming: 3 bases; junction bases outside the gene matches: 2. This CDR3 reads CASRDSTDTQYF. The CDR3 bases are TGTGCCAGCCGGGACAGTACAGATACGCAGTATTTT.

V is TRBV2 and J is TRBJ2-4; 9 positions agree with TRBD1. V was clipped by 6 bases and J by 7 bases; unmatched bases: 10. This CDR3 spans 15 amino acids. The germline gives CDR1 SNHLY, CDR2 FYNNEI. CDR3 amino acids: CASRPGTGLGNIQYF. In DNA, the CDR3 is TGTGCCAGCAGACCCGGGACAGGGTTAGGTAACATTCAGTACTTC.

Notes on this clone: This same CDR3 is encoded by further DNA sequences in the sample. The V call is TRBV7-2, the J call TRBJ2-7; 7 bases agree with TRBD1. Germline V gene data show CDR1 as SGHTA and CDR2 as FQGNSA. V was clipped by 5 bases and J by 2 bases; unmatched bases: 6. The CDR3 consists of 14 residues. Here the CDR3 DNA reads TGTGCCAGCAGCCTCCGACAGGGCCCCTACGAGCAGTACTTC. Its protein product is CASSLRQGPYEQYF.

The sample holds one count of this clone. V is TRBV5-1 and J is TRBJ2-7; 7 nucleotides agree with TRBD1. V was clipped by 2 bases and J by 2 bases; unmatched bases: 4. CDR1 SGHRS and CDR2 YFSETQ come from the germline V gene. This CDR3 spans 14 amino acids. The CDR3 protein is CASSFGQVTYEQYF. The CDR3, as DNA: TGCGCCAGCAGCTTCGGACAGGTTACCTACGAGCAGTACTTC. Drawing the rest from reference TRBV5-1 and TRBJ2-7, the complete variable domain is KAGVTQTPRYLIKTRGQQVTLSCSPISGHRSVSWYQQTPGQGLQFLFEYFSETQRNKGNFPGRFSGRQFSNSRSEMNVSTLELGDSALYLCASSFGQVTYEQYFGPGTRLTVT.

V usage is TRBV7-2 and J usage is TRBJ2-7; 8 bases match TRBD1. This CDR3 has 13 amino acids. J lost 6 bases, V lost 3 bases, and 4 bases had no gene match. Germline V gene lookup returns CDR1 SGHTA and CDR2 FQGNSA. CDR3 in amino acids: CASSFPTGGEQYF. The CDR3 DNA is TGTGCCAGCAGCTTTCCTACAGGGGGCGAGCAGTACTTC.

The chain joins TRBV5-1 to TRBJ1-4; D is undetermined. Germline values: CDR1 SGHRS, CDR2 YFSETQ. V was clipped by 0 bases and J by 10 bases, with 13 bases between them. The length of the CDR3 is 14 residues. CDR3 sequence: CASSLEAGLGKLFF. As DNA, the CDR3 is TGCGCCAGCAGCTTGGAGGCGGGTCTGGGAAAACTGTTTTTT.

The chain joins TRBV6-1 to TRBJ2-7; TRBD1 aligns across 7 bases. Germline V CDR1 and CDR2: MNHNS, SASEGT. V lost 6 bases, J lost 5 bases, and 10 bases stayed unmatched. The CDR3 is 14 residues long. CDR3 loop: CASRKRGPPHEQYF. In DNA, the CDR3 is TGTGCCAGCAGGAAAAGGGGGCCCCCACACGAGCAGTACTTC.